This T cell receptor (beta chain) was retrieved from a study of long-term antiretroviral therapy in people with HIV. Findings of the study overall: Despite increasing after ART, diversity remained lower than that of transplant donor controls.

On this clone: The antigen remains undetermined.

Version v3.0 of the immunoSEQ assay ran at survey level. The assay was immunoSEQ multiplex PCR, and TCRdb's table has in-frame clones only and misses some. This sample has over 30,000 clones; more than 80% occur once, and the top ten carry 4.5% to 6%. The CDR3 length is 12 residues. Trimming left V 4 bases short and J 2 bases short, with 6 bases between. Germline V lookup: CDR1 SGDLS, CDR2 YYNGEE. The rearrangement joins TRBV9 to TRBJ1-1; D gene uncertain. Sample: unsorted PBMCs, taken 3.1 years after starting antiretroviral therapy. This clonotype originated in a woman in her 50s with HIV. The CDR3 sequence is CASSPTNTEAFF. CDR3 in DNA: TGTGCCAGCAGCCCCACCAACACTGAAGCTTTCTTT.